This T cell receptor beta chain was sequenced in a study of T cell responses to AZD1222 COVID-19 vaccine. Sequencing used immunoSEQ multiplex PCR; TCRdb keeps in-frame clones, though not all of them. Of some 97,000 clones listed, about 90% are singletons. The germline CDR1 and CDR2 sequences are SGHKS and YYEKEE (reference sequence). Between the trimmed V and J ends, which lost 5 bases and 1 base, there was a span of 12 bases. This CDR3 spans 15 amino acids. This clonotype was sampled from an adult in good health. The chain combines TRBV5-5 with TRBJ2-2; weak D call: TRBD2 (6 bases). The material sequenced was peripheral blood, taken on day 0 of MenACWY control vaccination. The CDR3, as DNA: TGTGCCAGCAGTCCCCGGCGGGGGAACACCGGGGAGCTGTTTTTT. Amino acid sequence: CASSPRRGNTGELFF.